This TCR beta chain came from a study of OX40 agonist ivuxolimab in advanced cancers. Whole-study results and caveats: Low normalized clonal expansion also occurred in some nonresponding patients.

Assay: immunoSEQ multiplex PCR; the TCRdb copy retains only in-frame clones and omits some. This sample yields 65,000 to 85,000 clones, of which 89% are seen a single time; more than 8% belongs to the top ten. For this clone: Its antigen is as yet unknown.

Trimming removed 6 bases at V and 4 bases at J, with 9 bases between. The CDR3 length is 13 residues. The germline CDR1 and CDR2 sequences are MDHEN and SYDVKM. The rearrangement joins TRBV28 to TRBJ2-2; no reliable D call. This material consisted of CD4+ or CD8+ T cells sorted from blood, taken in a trial of the OX40 agonist ivuxolimab. The source of this sequence is an adult with an advanced solid tumor such as melanoma, head and neck, liver or kidney cancer. The CDR3 protein is CASRPVVTGELFF. CDR3 bases: TGTGCCAGCAGACCCGTAGTCACCGGGGAGCTGTTTTTT.